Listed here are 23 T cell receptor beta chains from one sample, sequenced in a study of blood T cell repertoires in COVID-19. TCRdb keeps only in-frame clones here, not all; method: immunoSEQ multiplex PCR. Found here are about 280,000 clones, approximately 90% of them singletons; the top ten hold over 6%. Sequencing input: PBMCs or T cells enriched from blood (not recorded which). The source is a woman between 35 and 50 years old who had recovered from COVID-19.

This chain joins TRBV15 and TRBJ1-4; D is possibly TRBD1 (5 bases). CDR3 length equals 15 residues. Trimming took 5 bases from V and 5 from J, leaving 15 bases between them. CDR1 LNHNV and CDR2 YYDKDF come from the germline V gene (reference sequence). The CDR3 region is CATSADGRDNEKLFF. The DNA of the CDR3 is TGTGCCACCAGCGCTGACGGGAGGGACAATGAAAAACTGTTTTTT.

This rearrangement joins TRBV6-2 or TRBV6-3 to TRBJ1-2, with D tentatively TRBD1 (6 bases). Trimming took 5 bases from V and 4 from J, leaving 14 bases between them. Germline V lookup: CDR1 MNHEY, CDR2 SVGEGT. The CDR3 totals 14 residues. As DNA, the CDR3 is TGTGCCAGCAGTCGGACAGAGTATATCTATGGCTACACCTTC. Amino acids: CASSRTEYIYGYTF.

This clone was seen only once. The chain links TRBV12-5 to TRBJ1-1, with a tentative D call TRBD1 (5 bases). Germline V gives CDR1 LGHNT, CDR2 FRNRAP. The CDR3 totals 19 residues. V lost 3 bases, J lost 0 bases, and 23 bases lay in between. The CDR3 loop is CASGFPLPGRGWLNTEAFF. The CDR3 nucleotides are TGTGCTAGTGGTTTTCCCCTCCCAGGGCGTGGGTGGCTGAACACTGAAGCTTTCTTT.

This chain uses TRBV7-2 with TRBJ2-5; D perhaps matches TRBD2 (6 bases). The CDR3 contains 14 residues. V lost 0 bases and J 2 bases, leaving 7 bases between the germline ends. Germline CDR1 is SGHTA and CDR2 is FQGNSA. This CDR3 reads CASSLAGTQETQYF. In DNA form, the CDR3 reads TGTGCCAGCAGCTTAGCCGGGACTCAAGAGACCCAGTACTTC.

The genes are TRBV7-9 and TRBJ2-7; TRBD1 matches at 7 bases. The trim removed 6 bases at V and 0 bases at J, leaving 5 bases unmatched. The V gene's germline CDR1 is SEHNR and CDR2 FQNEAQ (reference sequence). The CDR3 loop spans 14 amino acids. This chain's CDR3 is CASRLTGNSYEQYF. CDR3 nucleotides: TGTGCCAGCAGATTGACAGGGAACTCCTACGAGCAGTACTTC.

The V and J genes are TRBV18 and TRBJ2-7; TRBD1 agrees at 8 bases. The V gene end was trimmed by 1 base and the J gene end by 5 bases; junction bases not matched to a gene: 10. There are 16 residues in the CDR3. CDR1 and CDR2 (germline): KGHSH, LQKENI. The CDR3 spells CASSPLGQDLRDEQYF. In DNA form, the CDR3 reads TGTGCCAGCTCACCACTGGGACAGGACCTCCGAGACGAGCAGTACTTC.

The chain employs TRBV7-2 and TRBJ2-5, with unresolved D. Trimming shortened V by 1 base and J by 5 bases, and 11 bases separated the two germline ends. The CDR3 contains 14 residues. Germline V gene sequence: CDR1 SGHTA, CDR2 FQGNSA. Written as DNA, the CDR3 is TGTGCCAGCAGCTTAGATCCAGCGCGGGAGACCCAGTACTTC. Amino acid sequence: CASSLDPARETQYF.

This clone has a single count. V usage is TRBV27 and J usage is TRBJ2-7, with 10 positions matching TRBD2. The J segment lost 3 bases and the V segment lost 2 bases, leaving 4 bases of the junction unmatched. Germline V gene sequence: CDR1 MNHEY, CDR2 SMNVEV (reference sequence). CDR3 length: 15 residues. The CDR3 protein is CASSLRTSGLYEQYF. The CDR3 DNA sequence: TGTGCCAGCAGTTTACGGACTAGCGGTCTCTACGAGCAGTACTTC.

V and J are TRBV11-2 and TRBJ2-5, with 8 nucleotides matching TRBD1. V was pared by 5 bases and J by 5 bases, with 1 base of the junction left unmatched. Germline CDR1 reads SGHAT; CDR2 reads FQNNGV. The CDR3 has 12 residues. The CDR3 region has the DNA TGTGCCAGCAGCCGACAGGGGGAGACCCAGTACTTC. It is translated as CASSRQGETQYF.

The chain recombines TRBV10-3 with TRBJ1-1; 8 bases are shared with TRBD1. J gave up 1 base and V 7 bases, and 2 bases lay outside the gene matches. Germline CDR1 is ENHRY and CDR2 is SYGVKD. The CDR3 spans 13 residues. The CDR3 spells CAIKGTGNTEAFF. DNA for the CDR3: TGTGCCATCAAGGGGACAGGGAACACTGAAGCTTTCTTT.

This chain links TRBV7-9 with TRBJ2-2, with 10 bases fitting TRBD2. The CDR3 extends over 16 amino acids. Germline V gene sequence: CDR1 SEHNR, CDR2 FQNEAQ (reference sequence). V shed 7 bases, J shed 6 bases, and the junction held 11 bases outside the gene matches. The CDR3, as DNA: TGTGCCAGCACAGCCGGGACTAGCGATTACGCCGGGGAGCTGTTTTTT. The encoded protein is CASTAGTSDYAGELFF.

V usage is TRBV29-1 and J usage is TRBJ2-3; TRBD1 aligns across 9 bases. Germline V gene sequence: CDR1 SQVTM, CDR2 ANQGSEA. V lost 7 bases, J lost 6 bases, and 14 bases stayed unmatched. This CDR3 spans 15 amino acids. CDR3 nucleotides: TGCAGCGCCCTCGGGACAGGGAAAGATTACGATACGCAGTATTTT. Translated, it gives CSALGTGKDYDTQYF.

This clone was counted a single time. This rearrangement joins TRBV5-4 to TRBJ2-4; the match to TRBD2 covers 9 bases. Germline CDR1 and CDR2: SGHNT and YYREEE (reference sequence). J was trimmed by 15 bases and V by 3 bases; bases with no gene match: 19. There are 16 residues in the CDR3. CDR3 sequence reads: CASSYKGREGRGYVYF. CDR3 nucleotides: TGTGCCAGCAGCTACAAAGGGCGGGAGGGTAGGGGGTACGTGTACTTC.

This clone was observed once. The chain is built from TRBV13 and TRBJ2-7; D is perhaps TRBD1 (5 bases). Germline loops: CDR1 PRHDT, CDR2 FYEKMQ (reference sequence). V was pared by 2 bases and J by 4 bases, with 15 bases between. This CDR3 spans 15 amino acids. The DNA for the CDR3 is TGTGCCAGCAGCTTAAACAGGCCCCAAGCATACGAGCAGTACTTC. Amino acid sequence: CASSLNRPQAYEQYF.

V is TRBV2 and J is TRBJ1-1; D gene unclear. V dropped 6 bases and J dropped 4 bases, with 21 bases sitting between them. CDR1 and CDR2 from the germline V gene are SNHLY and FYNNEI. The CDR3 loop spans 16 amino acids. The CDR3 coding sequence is TGTGCCAGCAGCGACCCGGCTCAGGCCGGTACCACTGAAGCTTTCTTT. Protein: CASSDPAQAGTTEAFF.

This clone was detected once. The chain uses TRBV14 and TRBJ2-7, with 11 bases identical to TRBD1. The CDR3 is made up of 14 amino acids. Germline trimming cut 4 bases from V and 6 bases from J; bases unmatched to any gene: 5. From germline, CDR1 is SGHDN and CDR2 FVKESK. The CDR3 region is CASSPDRGRLEQYF. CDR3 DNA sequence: TGTGCCAGCAGCCCGGACAGGGGGCGTCTCGAGCAGTACTTC.

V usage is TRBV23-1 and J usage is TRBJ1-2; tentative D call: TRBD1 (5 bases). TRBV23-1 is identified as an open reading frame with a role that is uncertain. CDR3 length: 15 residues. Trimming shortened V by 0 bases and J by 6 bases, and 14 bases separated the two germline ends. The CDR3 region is CASSQSPGGFNGYTF. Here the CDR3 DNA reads TGCGCCAGCAGTCAATCCCCCGGGGGGTTCAATGGCTACACCTTC.

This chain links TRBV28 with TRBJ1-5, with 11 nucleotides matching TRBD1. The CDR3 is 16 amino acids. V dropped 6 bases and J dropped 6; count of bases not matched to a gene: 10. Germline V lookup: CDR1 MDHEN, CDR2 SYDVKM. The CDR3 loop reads CASSSTGQGVGQPQHF. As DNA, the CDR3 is TGTGCCAGCAGCTCTACGGGACAGGGGGTTGGTCAGCCCCAGCATTTT.

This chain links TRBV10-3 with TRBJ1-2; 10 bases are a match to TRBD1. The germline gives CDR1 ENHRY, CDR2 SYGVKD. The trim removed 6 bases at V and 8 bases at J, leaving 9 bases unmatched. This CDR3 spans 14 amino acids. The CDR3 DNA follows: TGTGCCATCAGACCGGGACAGGGGACTGAAGGCTACACCTTC. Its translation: CAIRPGQGTEGYTF.

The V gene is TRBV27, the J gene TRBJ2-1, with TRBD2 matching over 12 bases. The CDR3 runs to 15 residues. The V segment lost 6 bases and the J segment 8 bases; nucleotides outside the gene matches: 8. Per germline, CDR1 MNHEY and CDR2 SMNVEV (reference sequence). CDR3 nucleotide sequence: TGTGCCAGCAGGTCCCTAGCGGGAGGGGTTGATGAGCAGTTCTTC. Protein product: CASRSLAGGVDEQFF.

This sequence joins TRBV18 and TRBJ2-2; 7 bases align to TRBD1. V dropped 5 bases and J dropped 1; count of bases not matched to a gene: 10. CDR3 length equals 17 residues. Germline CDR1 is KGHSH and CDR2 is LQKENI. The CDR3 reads CASSSQGQLLNTGELFF. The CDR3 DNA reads TGTGCCAGCTCATCACAGGGACAGCTCCTGAACACCGGGGAGCTGTTTTTT.

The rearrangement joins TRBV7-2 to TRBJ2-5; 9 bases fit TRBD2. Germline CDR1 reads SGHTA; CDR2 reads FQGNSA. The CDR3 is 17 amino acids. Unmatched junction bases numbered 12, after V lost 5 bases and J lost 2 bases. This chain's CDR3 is CASSRTFSGSSQETQYF. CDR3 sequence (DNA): TGTGCCAGCAGCCGCACCTTTAGCGGGAGCTCTCAAGAGACCCAGTACTTC.

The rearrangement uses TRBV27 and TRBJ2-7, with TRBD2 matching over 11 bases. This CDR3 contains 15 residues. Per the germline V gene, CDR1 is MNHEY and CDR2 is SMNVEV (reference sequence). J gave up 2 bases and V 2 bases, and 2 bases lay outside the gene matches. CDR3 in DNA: TGTGCCAGCAGTTTAGGACTAGCGGGCCCCTACGAGCAGTACTTC. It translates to CASSLGLAGPYEQYF.